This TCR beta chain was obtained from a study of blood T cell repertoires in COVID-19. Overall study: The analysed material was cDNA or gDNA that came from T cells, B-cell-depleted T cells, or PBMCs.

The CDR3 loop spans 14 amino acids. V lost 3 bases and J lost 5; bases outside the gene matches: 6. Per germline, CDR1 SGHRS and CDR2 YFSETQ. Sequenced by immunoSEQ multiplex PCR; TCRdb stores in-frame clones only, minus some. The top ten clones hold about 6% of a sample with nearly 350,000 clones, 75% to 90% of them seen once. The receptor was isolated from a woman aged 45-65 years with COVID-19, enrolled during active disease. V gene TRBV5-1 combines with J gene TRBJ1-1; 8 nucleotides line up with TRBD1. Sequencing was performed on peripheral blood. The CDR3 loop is CASSSGQGFTEAFF. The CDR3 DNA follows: TGCGCCAGCAGCTCCGGACAGGGATTTACTGAAGCTTTCTTT. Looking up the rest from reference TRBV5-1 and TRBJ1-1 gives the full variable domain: KAGVTQTPRYLIKTRGQQVTLSCSPISGHRSVSWYQQTPGQGLQFLFEYFSETQRNKGNFPGRFSGRQFSNSRSEMNVSTLELGDSALYLCASSSGQGFTEAFFGQGTRLTVV.